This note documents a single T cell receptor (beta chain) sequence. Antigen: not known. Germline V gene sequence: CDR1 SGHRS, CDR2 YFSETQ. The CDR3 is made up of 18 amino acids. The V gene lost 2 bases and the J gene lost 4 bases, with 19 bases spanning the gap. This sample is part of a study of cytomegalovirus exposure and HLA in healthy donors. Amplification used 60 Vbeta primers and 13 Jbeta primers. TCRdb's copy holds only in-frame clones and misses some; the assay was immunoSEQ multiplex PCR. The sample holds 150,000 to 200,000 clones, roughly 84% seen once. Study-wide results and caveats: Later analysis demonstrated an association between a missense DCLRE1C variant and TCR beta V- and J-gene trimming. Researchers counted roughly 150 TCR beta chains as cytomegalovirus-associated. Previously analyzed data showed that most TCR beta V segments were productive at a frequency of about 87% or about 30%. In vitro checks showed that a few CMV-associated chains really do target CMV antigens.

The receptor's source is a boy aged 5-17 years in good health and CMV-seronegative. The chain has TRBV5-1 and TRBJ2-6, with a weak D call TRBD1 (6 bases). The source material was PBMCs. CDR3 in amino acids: CASSLNPIRGSGANVLTF. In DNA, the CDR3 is TGCGCCAGCAGCTTAAATCCTATCAGGGGATCAGGGGCCAACGTCCTGACTTTC.